These 21 T cell receptor beta chains came from one sample sequenced in a study of blood T cells in healthy people across ages. It was with a sample-barcoded 5' primer and a J-beta primer mix that a second PCR of roughly 7 to 12 cycles was run. One entry per CDR3 protein results from TCRdb running MiXCR on the 5' RACE reads. This sample carries over a million distinct CDR3 sequences, 59% of them seen once, and the ten largest clones take about 6.7%. The sample consisted of blood. All receptors derive from a man aged 18 to 35 in good health.

The chain has TRBV10-2 and TRBJ2-7, with D possibly being TRBD2 (5 bases). Trimming pared 6 bases from V and 0 bases from J, leaving 6 bases between. CDR1 is WSHSY, CDR2 SAAADI, per germline. The CDR3 consists of 12 residues. The CDR3 coding sequence is TGCGCCAGCAGGGACTTCTCCTACGAGCAGTACTTC. Translating it yields CASRDFSYEQYF.

The genes are TRBV7-9 and TRBJ2-4; perhaps TRBD2 as D (6 bases). V was pared by 2 bases and J by 13 bases, with 18 bases between. Germline lookup yields CDR1 SEHNR and CDR2 FQNEAQ (reference sequence). The CDR3 is made up of 14 amino acids. DNA for the CDR3: TGTGCCAGCAGCTTACAGTCGGGGGTAAGGGAGCAGTACTTC. Residues: CASSLQSGVREQYF.

This clonotype was observed a single time. The chain uses TRBV9 and TRBJ2-5, with TRBD1 identical over 7 bases. J was trimmed by 1 base and V by 0 bases; bases with no gene match: 6. Germline V lookup: CDR1 SGDLS, CDR2 YYNGEE. This CDR3 region has 16 residues. In DNA form, the CDR3 reads TGTGCCAGCAGCGTAGAGGGGGCCCCGACCCAAGAGACCCAGTACTTC. Encoded protein: CASSVEGAPTQETQYF.

The DNA for the CDR3 is TGCAGTGCCCGAGCGGGGACCGGCTACACCTTC. It translates to CSARAGTGYTF. This sequence joins TRBV20-1 and TRBJ1-2; weak D call: TRBD1 (5 bases). V lost 6 bases, J lost 8 bases, and 13 bases lay in between. Looked up from germline, CDR1 is DFQATT and CDR2 is SNEGSKA (reference sequence). The CDR3 is made up of 11 amino acids.

J is TRBJ2-3 and V is TRBV7-9; 9 nucleotides agree with TRBD2. V gave up 4 bases and J gave up 4 bases; unmatched junction bases: 12. Germline V lookup: CDR1 SEHNR, CDR2 FQNEAQ (reference sequence). The CDR3 length is 17 residues. CDR3 DNA: TGTGCCAGCAGCTCGAACTCAGCGGGAGGATCCTCAGATACGCAGTATTTT. It codes for CASSSNSAGGSSDTQYF.

The CDR3 spells CASSDLLDNEQFF. CDR3 bases: TGTGCCAGCAGTGATCTCCTAGACAATGAGCAGTTCTTC. The chain links TRBV6-4 to TRBJ2-1; D is unresolved. Trimming shortened V by 3 bases and J by 5 bases, and 8 bases separated the two germline ends. The germline CDR1 and CDR2 sequences are MRHNA and SNTAGT. The CDR3 contains 13 residues.

The chain employs TRBV21-1 and TRBJ2-7. TRBV21-1 is described as a pseudogene. The CDR3 extends over 11 amino acids. This chain's CDR3 is CASSKGRKQYF. For the CDR3, the DNA is TGTGCCAGCAGCAAAGGTCGAAAGCAGTACTTC.

This clonotype was counted between two and nine times. The chain is built from TRBV20-1 and TRBJ1-2; D not certain. Trimming cost V 5 bases and J 4 bases, with 17 bases left between them. CDR1 DFQATT and CDR2 SNEGSKA come from the germline V gene (reference sequence). CDR3 length: 14 amino acids. CDR3 in DNA: TGCAGTGCTCCTAGAGACCTTCCGTCCTATGGCTACACCTTC. It translates to CSAPRDLPSYGYTF.

This chain uses TRBV20-1 with TRBJ1-2; 7 positions match TRBD1. Germline V gene lookup returns CDR1 DFQATT and CDR2 SNEGSKA (reference sequence). The ends lost 0 bases at V and 5 bases at J; junction bases unmatched: 12. The CDR3 consists of 16 residues. In nucleotides, the CDR3 is TGCAGTGCTAGAGATCGCAAGACAGGGTTCGCTTATGGCTACACCTTC. Protein sequence: CSARDRKTGFAYGYTF.

The V gene is TRBV4-2, the J gene TRBJ2-7; D is possibly TRBD1 (5 bases). Germline V gene lookup returns CDR1 LGHNA and CDR2 YNFKEQ. Trimming shortened V by 6 bases and J by 3 bases, and 18 bases separated the two germline ends. The CDR3 is made up of 15 amino acids. CDR3 sequence reads: CASSHTWQGGYEQYF. The CDR3 DNA reads TGTGCCAGCAGTCACACCTGGCAGGGTGGCTACGAGCAGTACTTC.

V gene TRBV25-1 combines with J gene TRBJ2-2; the D gene is possibly TRBD1 (6 bases). From germline, CDR1 is MGHDK and CDR2 SYGVNS. The CDR3 is 16 amino acids. With 3 bases removed from V and 7 bases from J, the gap between germline ends came to 18 bases. The CDR3 DNA is TGTGCCAGCAGTGACAGTGGACAGACCTTGGTCGGGGAGCTGTTTTTT. As protein: CASSDSGQTLVGELFF.

This clonotype was counted between two and nine times. This sequence joins TRBV29-1 and TRBJ2-5; D is unclear. Between the trimmed V and J ends, which lost 7 bases and 2 bases, there was a span of 5 bases. Germline V gene sequence: CDR1 SQVTM, CDR2 ANQGSEA. CDR3 length: 10 residues. CDR3 sequence (DNA): TGCAGCGCGGCTCAAGAGACCCAGTACTTC. Protein: CSAAQETQYF.

The chain couples TRBV10-3 to TRBJ2-4, with TRBD2 identical over 11 bases. Matching the DNA end better, TRBJ2-7 makes the J call doubtful. The CDR3 consists of 14 residues. Germline CDR1 ENHRY, CDR2 SYGVKD. For the CDR3, the DNA is TGTGCCATCAGTGGACTAGCGGGAAATAACGAGCAGTACTTC. Amino acid sequence: CAISGLAGNNEQYF.

There are a few counts of this clonotype. The chain combines TRBV5-1 with TRBJ2-7; perhaps TRBD1 as D (6 bases). V shed 6 bases and J shed 2 bases, with 15 bases lying between them. The CDR3 sequence is 14 residues long. Germline V CDR1 and CDR2: SGHRS, YFSETQ. The CDR3 is CASTQGTVTYEQYF. The CDR3, as DNA: TGCGCCAGCACTCAGGGGACGGTAACCTACGAGCAGTACTTC.

This clonotype was detected only a few times. This chain connects TRBV29-1 to TRBJ2-4, with D unresolved. The germline V and J ends were trimmed by 7 bases and 1 base, with 8 bases remaining between them. The CDR3 extends over 12 amino acids. CDR1 is SQVTM and CDR2 is ANQGSEA in the germline V gene. The CDR3 nucleotides are TGCAGCGCAAGGGCGGCCAAAAACATTCAGTACTTC. Its translation: CSARAAKNIQYF.

The chain recombines TRBV12-3 or TRBV12-4 with TRBJ2-3; 7 bases line up with TRBD2. This CDR3 is 17 amino acids long. V gave up 2 bases and J gave up 0 bases; unmatched junction bases: 8. The CDR3 nucleotides read TGTGCCAGCAGTTTATTATGGCGGGGGACTAGCACAGATACGCAGTATTTT. This gives the protein CASSLLWRGTSTDTQYF.

The V gene is TRBV6-5, the J gene TRBJ2-5, with 8 positions matching TRBD1. Per germline, CDR1 MNHEY and CDR2 SVGAGI. The CDR3 totals 15 residues. The V and J ends lost 6 bases and 5 bases, in that order; junction bases with no gene match: 11. The DNA for the CDR3 is TGTGCCAGCAGCCGATCAGGGGGCGCCTGGGAGACCCAGTACTTC. Its protein is CASSRSGGAWETQYF.

This clonotype was counted only a few times. The V call is TRBV29-1, the J call TRBJ2-4; either TRBD1 or TRBD2 may fit D (5 bases each). The end of the DNA is better explained by TRBJ2-5, so the J call may be wrong. The CDR3 runs to 13 residues. CDR1 and CDR2 from the germline V gene are SQVTM and ANQGSEA. CDR3 nucleotide sequence: TGCAGCGTTGTTCAGGGAACGGGGGAGACCCAGTACTTC. The encoded protein is CSVVQGTGETQYF.

This clonotype has more than one count but fewer than ten. The chain has TRBV29-1 and TRBJ2-3, with D tentatively TRBD2 (6 bases). Trimming cost V 2 bases and J 6 bases, with 18 bases left between them. This CDR3 is built from 15 residues. Germline loops: CDR1 SQVTM, CDR2 ANQGSEA. The CDR3 DNA reads TGCAGCGTTGAAAGTCTCTCGAGAGGAGGGGATACGCAGTATTTT. The encoded protein is CSVESLSRGGDTQYF.

The rearrangement joins TRBV2 to TRBJ2-7; the D is unclear. The germline V gene encodes CDR1 SNHLY and CDR2 FYNNEI. With 7 bases removed from V and 4 bases from J, the gap between germline ends came to 8 bases. CDR3 length: 11 residues. The CDR3 nucleotides are TGTGCCAGCACTCGAATATACGAGCAGTACTTC. Protein: CASTRIYEQYF. Using reference TRBV2 and TRBJ2-7 for the parts outside the CDR3, the full variable domain is EPEVTQTPSHQVTQMGQEVILRCVPISNHLYFYWYRQILGQKVEFLVSFYNNEISEKSEIFDDQFSVERPDGSNFTLKIRSTKLEDSAMYFCASTRIYEQYFGPGTRLTVT.

The CDR3 nucleotides read TGTGCCAGCAGCCCCTTTCGAAGGACACTGAACACCGGGGAGCTGTTTTTT. It codes for CASSPFRRTLNTGELFF. The rearrangement uses TRBV7-2 and TRBJ2-2, with D maybe TRBD1 (5 bases). Trimming took off 5 bases at V and 1 base at J, with 17 bases between the two ends. The CDR3 extends over 17 amino acids. Germline CDR1 is SGHTA and CDR2 is FQGNSA.